The 11 T cell receptor beta chains listed next were all sequenced from one sample in a study of identical twins. TCRdb passed the 5' RACE reads through MiXCR, listing each CDR3 protein once. Seen here are 700,000 or so distinct CDR3 sequences, over 8.5% observed once, and the top ten hold around 0.95%. This same sample was also part of a study on yellow fever vaccine responses in identical twins.

Sequencing was performed on PBMCs. These receptors all come from a woman younger than 35 in good health.

The J gene is TRBJ1-1, the V gene TRBV12-3 or TRBV12-4; D unresolved. The CDR3 length is 13 residues. V was pared by 2 bases and J by 13 bases, with 17 bases between. The CDR3 region has the DNA TGTGCCAGCAGTTTACTTTTCGGGATGGCTCTTTTCTTT. Its protein product is CASSLLFGMALFF.

This clonotype was observed a handful of times. The chain couples TRBV29-1 to TRBJ2-4; 10 bases are shared with TRBD2. After removal of 4 bases from V and 7 bases from J, the junction contained 4 bases not matched to a gene. This CDR3 is built from 13 residues. Looked up from germline, CDR1 is SQVTM and CDR2 is ANQGSEA. Here the CDR3 reads CSVATSGANIQYF. For the CDR3, the DNA is TGCAGCGTTGCCACTAGCGGGGCGAACATTCAGTACTTC. The full variable domain, with the rest looked up from reference TRBV29-1 and TRBJ2-4, is SAVISQKPSRDICQRGTSLTIQCQVDSQVTMMFWYRQQPGQSLTLIATANQGSEATYESGFVIDKFPISRPNLTFSTLTVSNMSPEDSSIYLCSVATSGANIQYFGAGTRLSVL.

This clonotype has at least ten counts. The V and J genes are TRBV6-2 or TRBV6-3 and TRBJ2-7; no clear D gene. Germline V gene sequence: CDR1 MNHEY, CDR2 SVGEGT. Trimming cost V 7 bases and J 3 bases, with 10 bases left between them. This CDR3 is built from 12 residues. The CDR3 protein is CASMAVGYEQYF. The CDR3 DNA sequence: TGTGCCAGCATGGCAGTCGGCTACGAGCAGTACTTC.

To note about this clonotype: One base away lies a much larger clone, so this may be a sequencing read error. The chain joins TRBV4-1 to TRBJ2-5; weak D call: TRBD1 (5 bases). With 0 bases removed from V and 6 bases from J, the gap between germline ends came to 8 bases. CDR1 is MGHRA, CDR2 YSYEKL, per germline. The CDR3 consists of 13 residues. CDR3 amino acids: CASSQDREQTQYF. In nucleotides, the CDR3 is TGCGCCAGCAGCCAAGACAGGGAACAGACCCAGTACTTC.

The table lists this clonotype with a few counts. The chain has TRBV20-1 and TRBJ2-3; D unclear. Germline V CDR1 and CDR2: DFQATT, SNEGSKA (reference sequence). The CDR3 spans 12 residues. V lost 1 base and J lost 6, with 8 bases in between. The CDR3 DNA follows: TGCAGTGCTAGAGCTTCTGTGGATACGCAGTATTTT. Protein: CSARASVDTQYF.

The rearrangement links TRBV9 to TRBJ2-5; the D is unclear. Trimming left V 3 bases short and J 5 bases short, with 11 bases between. The CDR3 length is 13 residues. CDR1 and CDR2 from the germline V gene are SGDLS and YYNGEE. The CDR3 region has the DNA TGTGCCAGCAGCGCCGACGGGTGGGAGACCCAGTACTTC. Protein sequence: CASSADGWETQYF.

This clonotype was seen ten or more times. The chain uses TRBV20-1 and TRBJ1-5; 8 nucleotides align to TRBD1. CDR3 length: 18 amino acids. CDR1 and CDR2 from the germline V gene are DFQATT and SNEGSKA (reference sequence). After removal of 0 bases from V and 0 bases from J, the junction contained 10 bases not matched to a gene. The CDR3 DNA is TGCAGTGCTAGAGATCTGGCAGGGGGCAGGGATAGCAATCAGCCCCAGCATTTT. The encoded protein is CSARDLAGGRDSNQPQHF.

This clonotype was found many times. CDR3 bases: TGCGCCAGCAGCTTGGGGGACAGCGGTAATCAGCCCCAGCATTTT. It encodes CASSLGDSGNQPQHF. V gene TRBV5-1 combines with J gene TRBJ1-5, with TRBD1 matching over 7 bases. CDR1 and CDR2 from the germline V gene are SGHRS and YFSETQ. The CDR3 is 15 amino acids. Trimming took 0 bases from V and 4 from J; bases not matched to a gene: 4.

The chain has TRBV20-1 and TRBJ2-3, with TRBD2 matching over 12 bases. V gave up 2 bases and J gave up 0 bases; unmatched junction bases: 3. The germline gives CDR1 DFQATT, CDR2 SNEGSKA (reference sequence). This CDR3 is built from 16 residues. CDR3 DNA sequence: TGCAGTGCTAGAACTAGCGGGGGGACTAGCACAGATACGCAGTATTTT. Its protein product is CSARTSGGTSTDTQYF.

In its sample, this clonotype was seen many times. The rearrangement joins TRBV6-1 to TRBJ1-2; no clear D gene. Trimming cost V 5 bases and J 8 bases, with 18 bases left between them. Germline V gene lookup returns CDR1 MNHNS and CDR2 SASEGT. CDR3 length: 14 residues. This CDR3 is CASSPTAGIKGYTF. CDR3 nucleotide sequence: TGTGCCAGCAGTCCTACGGCAGGAATTAAGGGCTACACCTTC.

There are many counts of this clonotype. V is TRBV11-2 and J is TRBJ2-1; 10 nucleotides agree with TRBD2. The trim removed 2 bases at V and 1 base at J, leaving 11 bases unmatched. Germline-derived CDR1 and CDR2 are SGHAT and FQNNGV. This CDR3 region has 19 residues. The CDR3 sequence: CASSLRWTSGLSSYNEQFF. DNA of the CDR3: TGTGCCAGCAGCTTAAGATGGACTAGCGGTCTGTCATCCTACAATGAGCAGTTCTTC.